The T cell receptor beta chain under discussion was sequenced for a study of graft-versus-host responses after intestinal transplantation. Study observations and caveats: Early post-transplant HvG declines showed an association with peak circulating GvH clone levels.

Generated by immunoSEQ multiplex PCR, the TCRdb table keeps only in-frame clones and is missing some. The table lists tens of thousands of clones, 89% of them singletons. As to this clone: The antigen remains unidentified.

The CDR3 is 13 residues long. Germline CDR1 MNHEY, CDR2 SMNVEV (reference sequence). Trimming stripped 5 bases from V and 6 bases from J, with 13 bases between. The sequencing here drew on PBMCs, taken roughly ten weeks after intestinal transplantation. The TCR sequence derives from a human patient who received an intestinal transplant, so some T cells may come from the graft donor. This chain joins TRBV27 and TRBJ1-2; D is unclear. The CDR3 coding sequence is TGTGCCAGCAGTCCCCCGGGGAACGATGGCTACACCTTC. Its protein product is CASSPPGNDGYTF.